This is a list of T cell receptor beta chains from one sample in a study of T cells in Graves' hyperthyroidism and ophthalmopathy. TCRdb fed the multiplex PCR reads into MiXCR, producing one record per CDR3 protein. This sample carries 500,000 to 800,000 distinct CDR3 sequences, 14% of them seen once, and the ten largest clones take approximately 12%. The material sequenced was blood. These receptor sequences come from a woman between 45 and 65 years old with Graves' ophthalmopathy. The CDR3 runs from the conserved cysteine through the conserved F or W. A D gene is named only where the DNA matches it firmly. Clone size is stated in some rows and not others, as once, few, many or a class when expanded.

V gene	clone size	J gene	D gene	CDR3 DNA	CDR3 protein
TRBV7-9	few	TRBJ2-3	TRBD1	TGTGCCAGCAGCTTCTCTACCTTCGGGACAGGAACCACAGATACGCAGTATTTT	CASSFSTFGTGTTDTQYF
TRBV6-2/TRBV6-3	few	TRBJ2-2	TRBD1	TGTGCCAGCAACTCAGATAGAGGCCAGGGGGCCGGGGAGCTGTTTTTT	CASNSDRGQGAGELFF
TRBV11-3	many	TRBJ2-2	-	TGTGCCAGCAGCTTTGGGCGCCTGAACACCGGGGAGCTGTTTTTT	CASSFGRLNTGELFF
TRBV10-3	many	TRBJ2-5	-	TGTGCCATCAGTCACCCGGTACAGAATCAAGAGACCCAGTACTTC	CAISHPVQNQETQYF
TRBV27	many	TRBJ1-1	TRBD1	TGTGCCAGGAGGGGACAGGGGAACGACACTGAAGCTTTCTTT	CARRGQGNDTEAFF
TRBV7-2	many	TRBJ2-1	-	TGTGCCAGCTCCCACGGGCTAGGAAGGGTCTACAATGAGCAGTTCTTC	CASSHGLGRVYNEQFF
TRBV6-2/TRBV6-3	few	TRBJ2-1	-	TGTGCCAGCAGTTACCCGGCGCGGGGTGTAAACAATGAGCAGTTCTTC	CASSYPARGVNNEQFF
TRBV13	many	TRBJ2-1	-	TGTGCCAGCAGCTTGGGACGGAGCTCCTACAATGAGCAGTTCTTC	CASSLGRSSYNEQFF
TRBV28	-	TRBJ1-1	-	TGTGCCAGCAGGAATACTATGAACACTGAAGCTTTCTTT	CASRNTMNTEAFF
TRBV18	-	TRBJ2-7	-	TGTGCCAGCTCACCATATCGAGGAGGCTCCTACGGGCAGTACTTC	CASSPYRGGSYGQYF
TRBV5-6	few	TRBJ2-5	TRBD2	TGTGCCAGCAGCCCGGGGGGAGTGGAAGAGACCCAGTACTTC	CASSPGGVEETQYF
TRBV7-9	many	TRBJ2-5	-	TGTGCCAGCAGCTACATAGGGGGAGAGACCCAGTACTTC	CASSYIGGETQYF
TRBV6-5	-	TRBJ1-3	-	TGTGCCAGCAGTTATCTTCGAGAAAAAGGAAACACCATATATTTT	CASSYLREKGNTIYF
TRBV27	many	TRBJ2-5	TRBD2	TGTGCCAGCAGTGCCAGACTAGCGGGGTTGGTTGAGACCCAGTACTTC	CASSARLAGLVETQYF
TRBV20-1	few	TRBJ1-6	-	TGCAGTGACCCCCCCCCGGGGGATGGTTCACCCCTCCACTTT	CSDPPPGDGSPLHF
TRBV29-1	many	TRBJ2-7	TRBD1	TGCAGCGTACTGACAGGGATCTACGAGCAGTACTTC	CSVLTGIYEQYF